The entry that follows covers one T cell receptor (beta chain) sequence. Seattle-derived patients entered the study during active infection and were followed longitudinally. These data originate in a study of blood T cell repertoires in COVID-19. Study details: Nucleic acid was either cDNA or gDNA, and it came from T cells, B-cell-depleted T cells, or PBMCs.

Original handling: Amplification of reference gene primers provided the estimated nucleated cell counts. Clones were sequenced by immunoSEQ multiplex PCR, and TCRdb holds only the in-frame ones, with some missing. V and J calls and clone size follow that table, whereas D and trimming were derived from the DNA. The data contain 150,000 or so clones, around 83% of them seen just once; the ten biggest clones take up roughly 12%. Germline loops: CDR1 SGHAT, CDR2 FQNNGV. The CDR3 has 13 amino acids. V was shortened by 2 bases and J by 7 bases, with 11 bases between the two germline ends. The chain is built from TRBV11-2 and TRBJ1-2; TRBD1 might be the D (6 bases). Sequences were obtained from peripheral blood. This clonotype originated in an older woman with COVID-19, enrolled during active disease. CDR3 region: CASSLQGRRGYTF. The CDR3 DNA sequence: TGTGCCAGCAGCTTACAGGGGCGTCGTGGCTACACCTTC.